This TCR beta chain was obtained from a study of CD8 T cells in ankylosing spondylitis. Turning to this clonotype: Its antigen is not known.

Germline CDR1 is LGHNT and CDR2 is FRNRAP. The CDR3 spans 14 residues. The V end was cut by 1 base, the J end by 9 bases, with 13 bases between. In making TCR beta libraries, quantitative 5'-RACE with molecular barcodes was used. One entry per CDR3 protein results from TCRdb running MiXCR on the 5' RACE reads. The sample yields under 120,000 distinct CDR3 sequences, about 25% seen once. Study outcomes and limitations: One TCR beta motif, made up of about 8 highly homologous variants, appeared characteristic of ankylosing spondylitis blood. Reportedly, disease-linked clones are significantly enriched in ankylosing spondylitis patients' matched synovial fluid. A subset of motif variants has previously been described in the synovial fluid and blood of reactive arthritis.

The chain has TRBV12-5 and TRBJ2-1, with D perhaps TRBD1 or TRBD2 (6 bases each). Sequencing used synovial fluid, either unsorted or a sorted T cell fraction (not recorded which). The clonotype was recovered from a male donor with ankylosing spondylitis. CDR3 sequence (DNA): TGTGCTAGTGGTTTGGGGGCTGGAGGGGGTGAGCAGTTCTTC. As protein: CASGLGAGGGEQFF.